Here is one T cell receptor (beta chain) with its context. Its recognized antigen is unknown. The record has no base qualities; no much larger clone is one base away. Whole blood was collected in K2EDTA tubes by collaborating institutions according to the institutions' own protocols. For TCRbeta analysis, collaborator samples were shipped as frozen whole blood, as isolated PBMCs, or as DNA extracted from either sample type. The source of the sample is a study of blood T cell repertoires in COVID-19 (dated by TCRdb to the early 2020s). Describing the broader study: The collaborator samples originated in the United States, Italy and Spain and spanned the acute and convalescent phases of COVID-19. Where HLA class I and class II types were available, the types were taken from metadata supplied by the sample provider, not from assay-based typing. Samples came from the ongoing ImmuneRACE study (first 160 participants) plus 1,254 subjects from 6 global collaborators. Deeply sampled blood TCRbeta repertoires from subjects exposed to, actively infected with, or recovered from COVID-19 were included in the dataset. Nearly every sample came with metadata listing a de-identified subject ID, COVID-19 status, age in years and sex. The material from the prospective study consisted of cDNA or gDNA derived from T cells, B-cell-depleted T cells, or PBMCs. The repertoires were released in a freely available public database meant as a resource for research on the immune response to SARS-CoV-2.

TCRbeta CDR3 regions were amplified from genomic DNA using the immunoSEQ Assay, a bias-controlled multiplex PCR. Concerning the study's data processing: Within the assay, amplification of reference gene primers was used to estimate how many nucleated cells each sample contained. Sequence reads were collapsed and filtered to measure the absolute abundance of every unique TCRbeta CDR3 rearrangement. For each sample, productive Simpson clonality was calculated as the square root of Simpson's diversity index across productive rearrangements. Here the immuneACCESS table is served through TCRdb, limited to in-frame sequences with V and J called. Missing clones are a known gap in these copies; in checked studies unresolved V genes cover under half, and the rest lacks a known reason. The V and J calls and clone size come from that table; D and trimming were worked out from the DNA. The sample yields roughly 25,000 clones; 65% to 90% were counted once. The leading ten clones occupy roughly 18% of the sample.

The germline V gene sets CDR1 to SGHRS and CDR2 to YFSETQ. The V end gives up 4 bases and the J end 2 bases, leaving 5 bases in the junction not matched to a gene. Its CDR3 holds 15 amino acids, cysteine through phenylalanine. The retained sequence is limited to the CDR3, 45 bases, with the frame set at the first base. Results and caveats for the whole study, not just this receptor: The amount of clinical and demographic metadata varied by source and participant and was provided uncurated.

The chain joins TRBV5-1 to TRBJ2-1, and 8 junctional nucleotides match TRBD2. Material: peripheral blood. The clonotype originates from a woman of 80 years or more with acute or convalescent COVID-19. CDR3 protein: CASSRERGTYNEQFF. The DNA is as follows: TGCGCCAGCAGCCGCGAGCGGGGGACCTACAATGAGCAGTTCTTC.